This T cell receptor beta chain comes out of a study of read filtering for tumor transcriptome and immune sequencing. Study in general: Patients were about 18 male and about 14 female, mean age roughly 70 years, range about 40 to 85.

Germline lookup yields CDR1 SGHTA and CDR2 FQGNSA. The V gene lost 1 base and the J gene lost 7 bases, with 3 bases spanning the gap. This CDR3 region has 11 residues. Molecular barcoded adaptors covering alpha/delta and beta/gamma chains were used on 400 ng RNA. TCRdb ran MiXCR on the reads and lists one entry per CDR3 protein. The sample has some 48,000 distinct CDR3 sequences; approximately 19% are singletons. General observations from the study: IR-seq and RNA-seq agreed better without single-read clonotypes. About 82% of IR-seq clonotypes had a single read, yet these held around 4% of reads.

The sample holds many counts of this clonotype. Antigen unknown. Every patient had bone marrow sampled while the disease was active. Source material: a population of CD138-negative cells sorted from bone marrow. V gene TRBV7-2 combines with J gene TRBJ2-3; D not certain. The clonotype was recovered from a donor aged 40 or over with multiple myeloma. As DNA, the CDR3 is TGTGCCAGCAGCTTAGAAAATACGCAGTATTTT. Translation: CASSLENTQYF.